One T cell receptor (beta chain) is described in this entry. Here immunoSEQ multiplex PCR was the method, and the copy in TCRdb shows in-frame clones only, minus some. Here the sample spans more than 150,000 clones, about 94% being singletons. Germline V gene data show CDR1 as WNHNN and CDR2 as SYGVQD (reference sequence). Unmatched junction bases numbered 12, after V lost 8 bases and J lost 0 bases. CDR3 length equals 16 residues. This specimen belongs to a study of control samples from healthy donors and cancer patients. This clonotype was obtained from a man aged 50 to 59 in good health. Sample: blood. The V call is TRBV10-1, the J call TRBJ1-2; TRBD1 agrees at 7 bases. The CDR3 region has the DNA TGCGCCAGCCTCGCCCCCCCAGGGGGACCTAACTATGGCTACACCTTC. It is translated as CASLAPPGGPNYGYTF.